Listed below are T cell receptor beta chains from one sample, sequenced in a study of cytomegalovirus exposure and HLA in healthy donors. Measured with immunoSEQ multiplex PCR; TCRdb has only the in-frame clones, and not every one. The profile covers 160,000 or so clones, with roughly 80% appearing a single time and around 7.7% taken by the ten largest. Sequenced sample: PBMCs. These receptors were obtained from a woman under 40 in good health and CMV-seropositive. Both conserved end residues are part of each CDR3. D genes are given only for firm matches. Expanded clones are given a class, and other clones once, few, many or no size at all.

j_gene: TRBJ1-1
v_gene: TRBV11-2
abundance: -
len: 12
d_gene: -
CDR3nt: TGTGCCAGCAGCTTAGGGAACAGTGAAGCTTTCTTT
CDR3aa: CASSLGNSEAFF

j_gene: TRBJ2-7
v_gene: TRBV27
abundance: -
len: 14
d_gene: TRBD2
CDR3nt: TGTGCCAGCAGTTCCCAGCGGGGGGGTGTCGAGCAGTACTTC
CDR3aa: CASSSQRGGVEQYF

j_gene: TRBJ2-3
v_gene: TRBV7-2
abundance: -
len: 17
d_gene: TRBD1
CDR3nt: TGTGCCAGCAGCCAGAACAGGGGGAAATATAGCACAGATACGCAGTATTTT
CDR3aa: CASSQNRGKYSTDTQYF

j_gene: TRBJ1-4
v_gene: TRBV5-1
abundance: -
len: 14
d_gene: -
CDR3nt: TGCGCCAGCAGCTTGACAGGGTTTAGAGAAAAACTGTTTTTT
CDR3aa: CASSLTGFREKLFF

j_gene: TRBJ1-5
v_gene: TRBV19
abundance: -
len: 15
d_gene: TRBD1
CDR3nt: TGTGCCAGTAGTATGTCAGGGGGCAAAAATCAGCCCCAGCATTTT
CDR3aa: CASSMSGGKNQPQHF

j_gene: TRBJ1-1
v_gene: TRBV5-1
abundance: once
len: 12
d_gene: -
CDR3nt: TGCGCCAGCAGCCGGGGATTGACTGAAGCTTTCTTT
CDR3aa: CASSRGLTEAFF

j_gene: TRBJ1-1
v_gene: TRBV19
abundance: few
len: 13
d_gene: -
CDR3nt: TGTGCCAGTAGTCCCAGATTGAACACTGAAGCTTTCTTT
CDR3aa: CASSPRLNTEAFF

j_gene: TRBJ2-6
v_gene: TRBV4-3
abundance: many
len: 15
d_gene: -
CDR3nt: TGCGCCAGCAGCCAAAACAGGGACCCGGCCAACGTCCTGACTTTC
CDR3aa: CASSQNRDPANVLTF

j_gene: TRBJ2-2
v_gene: TRBV15
abundance: -
len: 16
d_gene: TRBD1
CDR3nt: TGTGCCACCAGCAGAGGTGGGACAGGGAACACCGGGGAGCTGTTTTTT
CDR3aa: CATSRGGTGNTGELFF

j_gene: TRBJ2-5
v_gene: TRBV6-1
abundance: -
len: 14
d_gene: -
CDR3nt: TGTGCCAGCAGTGAGCGGACAGCACAAGAGACCCAGTACTTC
CDR3aa: CASSERTAQETQYF

j_gene: TRBJ2-3
v_gene: TRBV5-4
abundance: -
len: 16
d_gene: TRBD2
CDR3nt: TGTGCCAGCAGCCCTTCACCGGGACTAGTCCCAGATACGCAGTATTTT
CDR3aa: CASSPSPGLVPDTQYF

j_gene: TRBJ2-2
v_gene: TRBV10-3
abundance: -
len: 17
d_gene: -
CDR3nt: TGTGCCATCAGTGCCCTCCGGACTTCCGCGAACACCGGGGAGCTGTTTTTT
CDR3aa: CAISALRTSANTGELFF

j_gene: TRBJ2-1
v_gene: TRBV7-6
abundance: -
len: 15
d_gene: -
CDR3nt: TGTGCCAGCAGCTTAGATAGGACACCATACAATGAGCAGTTCTTC
CDR3aa: CASSLDRTPYNEQFF

j_gene: TRBJ2-1
v_gene: TRBV9
abundance: -
len: 12
d_gene: -
CDR3nt: TGTGCCAGCAGCGTAGCAGTCAATGAGCAGTTCTTC
CDR3aa: CASSVAVNEQFF

j_gene: TRBJ1-2
v_gene: TRBV6-1
abundance: once
len: 16
d_gene: -
CDR3nt: TGTGCCAGCAGTGAAGCGCTTCGGGGGGGCGACTATGGCTACACCTTC
CDR3aa: CASSEALRGGDYGYTF

j_gene: TRBJ2-1
v_gene: TRBV27
abundance: -
len: 13
d_gene: -
CDR3nt: TGTGCCAGCAGTACTTATGCGGTTAACACGGAGTTCTTC
CDR3aa: CASSTYAVNTEFF

j_gene: TRBJ2-7
v_gene: TRBV5-4
abundance: -
len: 15
d_gene: TRBD2
CDR3nt: TGTGCCAGCACGGCTAGCGGGGGCCTCCGGCACGAGCAGTACTTC
CDR3aa: CASTASGGLRHEQYF